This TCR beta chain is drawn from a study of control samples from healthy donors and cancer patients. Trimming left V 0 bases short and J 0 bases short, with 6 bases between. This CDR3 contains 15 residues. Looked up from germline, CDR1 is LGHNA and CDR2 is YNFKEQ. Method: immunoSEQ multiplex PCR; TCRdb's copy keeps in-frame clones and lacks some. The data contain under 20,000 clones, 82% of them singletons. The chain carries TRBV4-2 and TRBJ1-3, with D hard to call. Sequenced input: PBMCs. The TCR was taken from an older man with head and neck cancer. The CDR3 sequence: CASSQDRVSGNTIYF. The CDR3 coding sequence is TGTGCCAGCAGCCAAGATCGCGTCTCTGGAAACACCATATATTTT.